These 29 T cell receptor beta chains were sequenced from one sample in a study of T cells in localized non-small cell lung cancer. Sequencing was performed with immunoSEQ multiplex PCR; in TCRdb, only in-frame clones are kept and a portion is missing. Among 25,000 to 30,000 clones listed, 92% were seen once. The material sequenced was peripheral blood mononuclear cells, taken before any cancer treatment. Receptors originate from a woman aged 35-75 years with stage III lung adenocarcinoma.

V gene TRBV15 combines with J gene TRBJ1-5; D is ambiguous. The V end was cut by 0 bases, the J end by 4 bases, with 10 bases between. Germline assignment: CDR1 LNHNV and CDR2 YYDKDF (reference sequence). The CDR3 runs to 15 residues. This CDR3 is CATSRDRAQNQPQHF. For the CDR3, the DNA is TGTGCCACCAGCAGAGATAGGGCCCAAAATCAGCCCCAGCATTTT.

Here the CDR3 DNA reads TGCAGCGTCAACCGCGGACAGGGGGAATCATCAGCTTTCTTT. Translating gives CSVNRGQGESSAFF. This sequence joins TRBV29-1 and TRBJ1-1, with TRBD1 identical over 10 bases. Germline V gene sequence: CDR1 SQVTM, CDR2 ANQGSEA. V dropped 6 bases and J dropped 10; count of bases not matched to a gene: 14. The CDR3 totals 14 residues.

For the CDR3, the DNA is TGTGCCAGCAGCTCCGGGAGGGCCTCCTACAATGAGCAGTTCTTC. This codes for CASSSGRASYNEQFF. The chain uses TRBV7-9 and TRBJ2-1; 8 positions match TRBD2. Germline assignment: CDR1 SEHNR and CDR2 FQNEAQ (reference sequence). This CDR3 is built from 15 residues. The ends lost 4 bases at V and 0 bases at J; junction bases unmatched: 2.

This chain connects TRBV7-9 to TRBJ2-1, with TRBD1 matching 7 bases. CDR1 is SEHNR and CDR2 is FQNEAQ in the germline V gene (reference sequence). V gave up 3 bases and J gave up 9 bases; unmatched junction bases: 8. The CDR3 has 14 residues. CDR3 residues: CASSFTGVDSEQFF. CDR3 nucleotide sequence: TGTGCCAGCAGCTTTACAGGGGTGGATAGTGAGCAGTTCTTC.

CDR3 in amino acids: CASSKGLNEKLFF. The CDR3 DNA reads TGCGCCAGCAGTAAGGGCCTTAATGAAAAACTGTTTTTT. The chain carries TRBV4-1 and TRBJ1-4; no clear D. CDR1 is MGHRA and CDR2 is YSYEKL in the germline V gene. The CDR3 sequence is 13 residues long. Trimming pared 6 bases from V and 4 bases from J, leaving 9 bases between.

J is TRBJ1-5 and V is TRBV2; D remains unclear. Germline V CDR1 and CDR2: SNHLY, FYNNEI. CDR3 length: 15 residues. Trimming removed 4 bases from V and 1 base from J, with 11 bases in between. CDR3 coding DNA: TGTGCCAGCAGTGCGGACGGATTGAGCAATCAGCCCCAGCATTTT. Amino acid sequence: CASSADGLSNQPQHF.

The gene calls are TRBV10-3 and TRBJ1-1; D not certain. Per the germline V gene, CDR1 is ENHRY and CDR2 is SYGVKD. CDR3 length equals 14 residues. Between the trimmed V and J ends, which lost 0 bases and 3 bases, there was a span of 8 bases. The CDR3 DNA sequence: TGTGCCATCAGTGAGTCGGCAGTTTACACTGAAGCTTTCTTT. This encodes CAISESAVYTEAFF.

Only one count was recorded for this clone. The rearrangement joins TRBV27 to TRBJ1-5; 8 nucleotides line up with TRBD1. The ends lost 2 bases at V and 4 bases at J; junction bases unmatched: 4. The V gene's germline CDR1 is MNHEY and CDR2 SMNVEV (reference sequence). The CDR3 covers 15 residues. Here the CDR3 DNA reads TGTGCCAGCAGTTTAGTGGGACAGGAAAATCAGCCCCAGCATTTT. Its translation is CASSLVGQENQPQHF.

This clone was counted a few times. The chain recombines TRBV7-9 with TRBJ1-2, with unresolved D. Trimming cost V 5 bases and J 14 bases, with 15 bases left between them. CDR1 and CDR2 from the germline V gene are SEHNR and FQNEAQ (reference sequence). The CDR3 totals 11 residues. Written as DNA, the CDR3 is TGTGCCAGCAGCCCCGAATTTGGAGGAACCTTC. It yields the protein CASSPEFGGTF.

The rearrangement uses TRBV27 and TRBJ2-1, with D uncertain. CDR1 and CDR2 from the germline V gene are MNHEY and SMNVEV (reference sequence). The CDR3 covers 17 residues. V was trimmed by 5 bases and J by 12 bases, leaving 29 bases between them. The CDR3: CASSPPGAPYFLERQFF. The CDR3 bases are TGTGCCAGCAGTCCCCCCGGAGCCCCCTATTTCCTGGAGAGGCAGTTCTTC.

This clone was found a few times. The gene calls are TRBV5-6 and TRBJ2-7, with 13 bases lining up with TRBD2. V was clipped by 5 bases and J by 3 bases; unmatched bases: 5. Germline-derived CDR1 and CDR2 are SGHDT and YYEEEE. The CDR3 is 15 amino acids. CDR3 in DNA: TGTGCCAGCAGGGGGGGACTAGCGGGAATCTACGAGCAGTACTTC. This encodes CASRGGLAGIYEQYF. The complete variable domain, with remaining parts taken from reference TRBV5-6 and TRBJ2-7, reads DAGVTQSPTHLIKTRGQQVTLRCSPKSGHDTVSWYQQALGQGPQFIFQYYEEEERQRGNFPDRFSGHQFPNYSSELNVNALLLGDSALYLCASRGGLAGIYEQYFGPGTRLTVT.

The chain employs TRBV6-5 and TRBJ2-7; D might be TRBD2 (6 bases). From germline, CDR1 is MNHEY and CDR2 SVGAGI. V was clipped by 2 bases and J by 5 bases, with 13 bases between them. The CDR3 is made up of 14 amino acids. CDR3 amino acids: CASSYQEGEHEQYF. CDR3 sequence (DNA): TGTGCCAGCAGTTACCAGGAGGGAGAACACGAGCAGTACTTC.

The J gene is TRBJ2-7, the V gene TRBV9, with unresolved D. The CDR3 has 14 amino acids. CDR1 SGDLS and CDR2 YYNGEE come from the germline V gene. Trimming removed 0 bases from V and 0 bases from J, with 7 bases in between. CDR3 region: CASSVGDISYEQYF. The CDR3 nucleotides read TGTGCCAGCAGCGTAGGAGACATCTCCTACGAGCAGTACTTC. Supplemented by reference TRBV9 and TRBJ2-7, the full variable domain reads DSGVTQTPKHLITATGQRVTLRCSPRSGDLSVYWYQQSLDQGLQFLIQYYNGEERAKGNILERFSAQQFPDLHSELNLSSLELGDSALYFCASSVGDISYEQYFGPGTRLTVT.

This clone was detected a few times. This rearrangement joins TRBV27 to TRBJ1-2; D not certain. Trimming stripped 6 bases from V and 0 bases from J, with 5 bases between. CDR3 length equals 12 residues. Germline V CDR1 and CDR2: MNHEY, SMNVEV (reference sequence). Here the CDR3 DNA reads TGTGCCAGCAGGACGTCTAACTATGGCTACACCTTC. This sequence encodes CASRTSNYGYTF.

V is TRBV7-6 and J is TRBJ2-5, with D tentatively TRBD1 (6 bases). The CDR3 covers 14 residues. Trimming shortened V by 0 bases and J by 6 bases, and 11 bases separated the two germline ends. CDR1 SGHVS and CDR2 FNYEAQ come from the germline V gene. CDR3 residues: CASSLASRGQTQYF. CDR3 in DNA: TGTGCCAGCAGCTTAGCATCCAGGGGACAGACCCAGTACTTC.

The J gene is TRBJ1-3, the V gene TRBV11-3, with D perhaps TRBD1 (5 bases). Trimming stripped 3 bases from V and 3 bases from J, with 6 bases between. CDR3 length equals 13 residues. The germline V gene encodes CDR1 SGHNT and CDR2 YENEEA. The CDR3 nucleotides read TGTGCCAGCAGCTTTCAGGGTGGAAACACCATATATTTT. Translation: CASSFQGGNTIYF. Using reference TRBV11-3 and TRBJ1-3 for the parts outside the CDR3, the full variable domain is EAGVVQSPRYKIIEKKQPVAFWCNPISGHNTLYWYLQNLGQGPELLIRYENEEAVDDSQLPKDRFSAERLKGVDSTLKIQPAELGDSAVYLCASSFQGGNTIYFGEGSWLTVV.

The gene calls are TRBV7-9 and TRBJ2-5; 10 positions match TRBD2. CDR3 length: 19 residues. Germline lookup yields CDR1 SEHNR and CDR2 FQNEAQ (reference sequence). V dropped 5 bases and J dropped 3; count of bases not matched to a gene: 18. CDR3 bases: TGTGCCAGCAGCCCGGGAACAGGGGGGCTAGCGGGAGTTGAAGAGACCCAGTACTTC. This translates into CASSPGTGGLAGVEETQYF.

J is TRBJ2-2 and V is TRBV7-2, with unresolved D. Trimming stripped 3 bases from V and 1 base from J, with 6 bases between. CDR1 is SGHTA, CDR2 FQGNSA, per germline. The CDR3 runs 14 residues. The CDR3 DNA is TGTGCCAGCAGCTTTGATAGGAACACCGGGGAGCTGTTTTTT. It codes for CASSFDRNTGELFF.

The chain carries TRBV7-2 and TRBJ2-1; TRBD2 is a possible D gene (6 bases). The CDR3 is 16 residues long. Per the germline V gene, CDR1 is SGHTA and CDR2 is FQGNSA. Trimming removed 1 base at V and 4 bases at J, with 14 bases between. CDR3 DNA: TGTGCCAGCAGCTTAGTGGGCGGGAACGTTTACAATGAGCAGTTCTTC. Protein: CASSLVGGNVYNEQFF.

The table lists this clone with a count of one. This chain links TRBV18 with TRBJ1-4; 8 nucleotides agree with TRBD1. With V trimmed by 3 bases and J by 5 bases, 2 bases remained unmatched. CDR3 length: 14 amino acids. The germline CDR1 and CDR2 sequences are KGHSH and LQKENI. The DNA for the CDR3 is TGTGCCAGCTCACCGGGACAGGAGAATGAAAAACTGTTTTTT. Its protein is CASSPGQENEKLFF. The full variable domain, rest sourced from reference TRBV18 and TRBJ1-4, is NAGVMQNPRHLVRRRGQEARLRCSPMKGHSHVYWYRQLPEEGLKFMVYLQKENIIDESGMPKERFSAEFPKEGPSILRIQQVVRGDSAAYFCASSPGQENEKLFFGSGTQLSVL.

The DNA for the CDR3 is TGCGCCAGCAACCAACGGATGAACACTGAAGCTTTCTTT. It is translated as CASNQRMNTEAFF. J is TRBJ1-1 and V is TRBV10-2; D ambiguous. Germline values: CDR1 WSHSY, CDR2 SAAADI. Trimming stripped 7 bases from V and 0 bases from J, with 9 bases between. The CDR3 runs 13 residues.

The chain combines TRBV4-3 with TRBJ2-1; D remains unclear. Trimming cost V 0 bases and J 7 bases, with 13 bases left between them. This CDR3 spans 15 amino acids. From germline, CDR1 is LGHNA and CDR2 YSLEER. The CDR3 DNA reads as TGCGCCAGCAGCCAAGATTTCGTCGTCCCAAATGAGCAGTTCTTC. Translated: CASSQDFVVPNEQFF.

This chain uses TRBV30 with TRBJ1-4, with 7 bases lining up with TRBD1. The CDR3 contains 17 residues. Per the germline V gene, CDR1 is GTSNPN and CDR2 is SVGIG (reference sequence). V was pared by 2 bases and J by 0 bases, with 9 bases of the junction left unmatched. CDR3 loop: CAWSRSLGTATNEKLFF. CDR3 DNA sequence: TGTGCCTGGAGTCGGTCCCTTGGGACAGCAACTAATGAAAAACTGTTTTTT.

CDR3 in amino acids: CSVKTSQETQYF. The CDR3 nucleotides read TGCAGCGTGAAGACTAGTCAGGAGACCCAGTACTTC. V and J are TRBV29-1 and TRBJ2-5; D is perhaps TRBD2 (6 bases). With 6 bases removed from V and 5 bases from J, the gap between germline ends came to 13 bases. The CDR3 contains 12 residues. Germline CDR1 SQVTM, CDR2 ANQGSEA.

This chain joins TRBV5-1 and TRBJ1-1, with D possibly being TRBD1 (6 bases). The V gene lost 4 bases and the J gene lost 10 bases, with 17 bases spanning the gap. The CDR3 covers 13 residues. Germline CDR1 is SGHRS and CDR2 is YFSETQ. This chain's CDR3 is CASSPEAQGRAFF. The CDR3 coding sequence is TGCGCCAGCAGCCCGGAAGCACAGGGTAGAGCTTTCTTT.

This clone was seen once. V gene TRBV5-4 combines with J gene TRBJ2-3; D gene unclear. Between the trimmed V and J ends, which lost 4 bases and 0 bases, there was a span of 6 bases. This CDR3 contains 13 residues. Germline CDR1 reads SGHNT; CDR2 reads YYREEE (reference sequence). For the CDR3, the DNA is TGTGCCAGCAGCCAGCCTAGCACAGATACGCAGTATTTT. Protein: CASSQPSTDTQYF. Using reference TRBV5-4 and TRBJ2-3 for the parts outside the CDR3, the full variable domain is ETGVTQSPTHLIKTRGQQVTLRCSSQSGHNTVSWYQQALGQGPQFIFQYYREEENGRGNFPPRFSGLQFPNYSSELNVNALELDDSALYLCASSQPSTDTQYFGPGTRLTVL.

The chain has TRBV6-5 and TRBJ1-2, with a tentative D call TRBD1 (5 bases). Trimming stripped 5 bases from V and 4 bases from J, with 11 bases between. The CDR3 totals 13 residues. CDR1 is MNHEY and CDR2 is SVGAGI in the germline V gene. The CDR3 region has the DNA TGTGCCAGCAGTGCCGCAGGGACCTATGGCTACACCTTC. It codes for CASSAAGTYGYTF.

The rearrangement uses TRBV7-9 and TRBJ1-3; D call uncertain. Trimming left V 5 bases short and J 8 bases short, with 13 bases between. Germline V lookup: CDR1 SEHNR, CDR2 FQNEAQ (reference sequence). The CDR3 is made up of 13 amino acids. This CDR3 is CASSGTGFYTIYF. The CDR3 coding sequence is TGTGCCAGCAGCGGAACGGGGTTCTACACCATATATTTT.

This chain uses TRBV5-4 with TRBJ1-1; 8 bases fit TRBD1. CDR1 and CDR2 (germline): SGHNT, YYREEE (reference sequence). V dropped 4 bases and J dropped 6; count of bases not matched to a gene: 5. The CDR3 totals 13 residues. The CDR3 region has the DNA TGTGCCAGCAGCACCGACAGGGGTCCTGAAGCTTTCTTT. Its protein product is CASSTDRGPEAFF.